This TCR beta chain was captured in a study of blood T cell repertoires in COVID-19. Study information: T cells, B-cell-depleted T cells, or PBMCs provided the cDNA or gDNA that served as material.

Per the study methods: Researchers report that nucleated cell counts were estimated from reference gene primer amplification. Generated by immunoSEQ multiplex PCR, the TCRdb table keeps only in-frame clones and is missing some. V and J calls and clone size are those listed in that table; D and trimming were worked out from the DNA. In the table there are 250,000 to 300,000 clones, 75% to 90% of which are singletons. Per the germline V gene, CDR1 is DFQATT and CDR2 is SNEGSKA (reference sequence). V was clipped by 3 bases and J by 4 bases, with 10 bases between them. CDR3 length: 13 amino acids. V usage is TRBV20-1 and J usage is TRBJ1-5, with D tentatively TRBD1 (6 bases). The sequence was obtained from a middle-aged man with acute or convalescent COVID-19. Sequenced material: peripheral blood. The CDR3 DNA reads TGCAGTGCTAGTACAGGGACGAATCAGCCCCAGCATTTT. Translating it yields CSASTGTNQPQHF.